The rows below give T cell receptor beta chains drawn from one sample of a study of long-term antiretroviral therapy in people with HIV. The table came from immunoSEQ multiplex PCR; TCRdb's copy has only in-frame clones and leaves some out. The table has more than 5,500 clones, roughly 84% seen once. The sample in question was unsorted PBMCs, obtained 1.1 years after starting antiretroviral therapy. The receptor source for this set is a man between 35 and 55 years old with HIV. CDR3s include the opening cysteine and the closing phenylalanine or tryptophan. D genes are given only for firm matches. Expanded clones are given a class, and other clones once, few, many or no size at all.

len,v_gene,j_gene,d_gene,abundance,CDR3nt,CDR3aa
13,TRBV6-6,TRBJ1-2,-,-,TGTGCCAGCACCCCTGGGGGGCACTATGGCTACACCTTC,CASTPGGHYGYTF
15,TRBV29-1,TRBJ1-3,-,-,TGCAGCGTTGCGAATGGTTTTAATGCTGGAAACACCATATATTTT,CSVANGFNAGNTIYF
14,TRBV10-2,TRBJ2-5,TRBD2,-,TGCGCCAGCAGGACTAGCGGGGGAGGAGAGACCCAGTACTTC,CASRTSGGGETQYF
19,TRBV18,TRBJ2-1,TRBD2,-,TGTGCCAGCTCACCAGGACTAGCGGGGGGTCTCCCCCCCTACAATGAGCAGTTCTTC,CASSPGLAGGLPPYNEQFF
15,TRBV7-9,TRBJ2-3,-,-,TGTGCCAGCAGCCCGGGGACGGGACGCACAGATACGCAGTATTTT,CASSPGTGRTDTQYF
15,TRBV5-6,TRBJ2-7,-,-,TGTGCCAGCAGCCGACCCACAGGGTCGGGCTACGAGCAGTACTTC,CASSRPTGSGYEQYF
15,TRBV5-6,TRBJ2-4,-,once,TGTGCCAGCAGCTCCTGGGTCTGGCTCGAAAACATTCAGTACTTC,CASSSWVWLENIQYF
13,TRBV7-3,TRBJ1-1,-,-,TGTGCCAGCAGCGTCGGCGATTACACTGAAGCTTTCTTT,CASSVGDYTEAFF
14,TRBV6-1,TRBJ2-7,-,-,TGTGCCAGCAGTTTCCGGGACCGGGGCTACGAGCAGTACTTC,CASSFRDRGYEQYF
15,TRBV27,TRBJ1-6,-,-,TGTGCCAGCAGTCCGCTCCAGGACTATAATTCACCCCTCCACTTT,CASSPLQDYNSPLHF
15,TRBV18,TRBJ1-4,TRBD1,-,TGTGCCAGCTCACCTATTTCGGGGACAGGCGAAAAACTGTTTTTT,CASSPISGTGEKLFF
16,TRBV9,TRBJ2-3,TRBD2,-,TGTGCCAGCAGCGTAGGGACTAGCGGGGGCACAGATACGCAGTATTTT,CASSVGTSGGTDTQYF
14,TRBV5-1,TRBJ1-1,TRBD1,-,TGCGCCAGCAGCCCCGGACAGGGGAACACTGAAGCTTTCTTT,CASSPGQGNTEAFF
17,TRBV7-9,TRBJ2-3,-,-,TGTGCCAGCAGCTTAGCGCTGGAGGAGGAAGGGACAGATACGCAGTATTTT,CASSLALEEEGTDTQYF
14,TRBV4-2,TRBJ2-7,-,-,TGTGCCAGCAGCCGGGGAGGCACGTCCTACGAGCAGTACTTC,CASSRGGTSYEQYF